This paragraph reports one T cell receptor beta chain. Its antigen is unidentified. Clones were sequenced by immunoSEQ multiplex PCR, and TCRdb holds only the in-frame ones, with some missing. The sample gives 150,000 to 200,000 clones, around 93% of which show up once; approximately 4.8% is in the top ten. This entry comes from a study of T cell responses to AZD1222 COVID-19 vaccine. V dropped 8 bases and J dropped 6 bases, with 11 bases sitting between them. The CDR3 totals 11 residues. Whole-study results and caveats: The reported proportion of spike-specific TCRs targeting unmutated variant regions was nearly half. Just five or six AZD1222 recipients were seropositive at baseline. Most donors were white British, females outnumbered males, and clonal diversity was possibly underestimated.

The genes are TRBV5-3 and TRBJ1-2; D gene ambiguous. TRBV5-3 is flagged as an ORF with uncertain function. The sequence was obtained from an adult in good health. Sequencing used peripheral blood, obtained on day 0 of AZD1222 vaccination. The chain's CDR3 is CARLAGNGYTF. CDR3 sequence (DNA): TGTGCCAGGTTAGCTGGGAATGGCTACACCTTC.